The text below deals with one T cell receptor beta chain. This CDR3 spans 19 amino acids. Per the germline V gene, CDR1 is MGHRA and CDR2 is YSYEKL. V was clipped by 0 bases and J by 1 base; unmatched bases: 9. The data belong to a study of T cell responses to AZD1222 COVID-19 vaccine. Assay: immunoSEQ multiplex PCR; the TCRdb copy retains only in-frame clones and omits some. The data contain approximately 80,000 clones, 90% of them seen just once; the ten biggest clones take up around 3.4%. The source was peripheral blood, collected 28 days after the second AZD1222 dose. This TCR came from an adult who received the AZD1222 COVID-19 vaccine. The V call is TRBV4-1, the J call TRBJ2-2, with TRBD1 identical over 9 bases. CDR3 sequence: CASSQEFRQDRGNTGELFF. CDR3 DNA: TGCGCCAGCAGCCAAGAATTTAGACAGGACAGGGGGAACACCGGGGAGCTGTTTTTT.